This T cell receptor beta chain was sequenced during a study of blood T cell repertoires in COVID-19. Clones were sequenced by immunoSEQ multiplex PCR, and TCRdb holds only the in-frame ones, with some missing. The sample includes fewer than 300,000 clones, approximately 91% of them seen just once. Germline V gives CDR1 SGHNT, CDR2 YENEEA. The CDR3 runs to 12 residues. The V and J ends lost 1 base and 6 bases respectively, with 5 bases between them. V usage is TRBV11-3 and J usage is TRBJ2-3; no clear D gene. The clonotype comes from a woman between 35 and 50 years old with acute COVID-19. Material for sequencing was PBMCs or T cells enriched from blood (not recorded which). The DNA for the CDR3 is TGTGCCAGCAGCTTAGTATCTGATACGCAGTATTTT. The encoded protein is CASSLVSDTQYF. The complete variable domain, with remaining parts taken from reference TRBV11-3 and TRBJ2-3, reads EAGVVQSPRYKIIEKKQPVAFWCNPISGHNTLYWYLQNLGQGPELLIRYENEEAVDDSQLPKDRFSAERLKGVDSTLKIQPAELGDSAVYLCASSLVSDTQYFGPGTRLTVL.